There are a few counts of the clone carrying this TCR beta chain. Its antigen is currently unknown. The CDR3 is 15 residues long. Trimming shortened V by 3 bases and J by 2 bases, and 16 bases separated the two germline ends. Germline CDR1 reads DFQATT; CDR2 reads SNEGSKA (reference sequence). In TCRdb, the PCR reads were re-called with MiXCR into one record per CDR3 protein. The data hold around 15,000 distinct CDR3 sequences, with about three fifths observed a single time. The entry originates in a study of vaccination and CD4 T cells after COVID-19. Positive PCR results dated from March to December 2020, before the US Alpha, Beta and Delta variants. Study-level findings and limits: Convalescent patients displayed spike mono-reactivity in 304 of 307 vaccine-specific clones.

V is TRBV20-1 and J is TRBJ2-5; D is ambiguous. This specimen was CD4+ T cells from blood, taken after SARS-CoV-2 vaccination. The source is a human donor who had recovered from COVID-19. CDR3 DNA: TGCAGTGCTAGCGGGTCTTTAGAAGATCAAGAGACCCAGTACTTC. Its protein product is CSASGSLEDQETQYF.